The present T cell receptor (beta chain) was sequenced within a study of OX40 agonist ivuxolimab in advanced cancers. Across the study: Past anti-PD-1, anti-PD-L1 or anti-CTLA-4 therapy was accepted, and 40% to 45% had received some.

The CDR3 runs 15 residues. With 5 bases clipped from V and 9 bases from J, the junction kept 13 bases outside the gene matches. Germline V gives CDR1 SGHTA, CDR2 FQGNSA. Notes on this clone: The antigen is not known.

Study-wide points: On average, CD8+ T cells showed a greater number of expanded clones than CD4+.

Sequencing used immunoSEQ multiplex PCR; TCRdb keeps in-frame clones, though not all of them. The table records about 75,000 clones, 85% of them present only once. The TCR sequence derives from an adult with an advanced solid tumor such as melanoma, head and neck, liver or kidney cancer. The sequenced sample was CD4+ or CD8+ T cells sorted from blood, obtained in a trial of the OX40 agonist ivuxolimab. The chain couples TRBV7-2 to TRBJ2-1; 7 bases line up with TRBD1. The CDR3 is CASSRTFQGESEQFF. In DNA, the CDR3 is TGTGCCAGCAGCCGTACCTTCCAGGGGGAAAGTGAGCAGTTCTTC.